These 15 T cell receptor beta chains were sequenced from one sample in a study of molecular identifiers for immune sequencing clone quantification. TCRdb fed the PCR reads into MiXCR, producing one record per CDR3 protein. The sample has hundreds of thousands of distinct CDR3 sequences, 25% seen once; the top ten hold 0.75% to 0.8%. The sequenced material came from naive CD8+ T cells from blood, with Jurkat cell RNA spiked in. As to subset: FACS-sorted CD8+CD4-CCR7+CD45RA+ naive T cells. These receptor sequences come from a human donor in good health. Some libraries in this study had Jurkat cell RNA spiked in.

This clonotype was seen more than once but under ten times. This rearrangement joins TRBV2 to TRBJ2-7; no clear D. The V gene's germline CDR1 is SNHLY and CDR2 FYNNEI. V was trimmed by 2 bases and J by 2 bases, leaving 16 bases between them. The CDR3 is 16 amino acids. The CDR3 region is CASSEYAWPETYEQYF. CDR3 sequence (DNA): TGTGCCAGCAGTGAATACGCGTGGCCGGAGACCTACGAGCAGTACTTC.

This clonotype was recorded at least ten times. This chain joins TRBV23-1 and TRBJ1-5; a weak D match, TRBD1 (6 bases). TRBV23-1 is an ORF, with its function uncertain. The CDR3 is made up of 15 amino acids. V gave up 11 bases and J gave up 7 bases, with 24 bases separating them. CDR3 in DNA: TGCGCCGGAGGATCGAGGACAGTTAACAACCAGCCCCAGCATTTT. This gives the protein CAGGSRTVNNQPQHF.

A note on this clonotype: This may be a read error: a much more frequent sequence differs by one nucleotide. This chain links TRBV7-3 with TRBJ2-5; a possible D gene is TRBD2 (5 bases). Germline V gene sequence: CDR1 SGHTA, CDR2 FQGTGA. The CDR3 covers 13 residues. V was cut by 6 bases and J by 4 bases, with 12 bases left in between. CDR3 nucleotides: TGTGCCAGCAGGCTTAGCGTTGGAGAGACCCAGTACTTC. Translating gives CASRLSVGETQYF.

The CDR3 region has the DNA TGTGCTGTACAGGGAAACACCGGGGAGCTGTTTTTT. Translation gives CAVQGNTGELFF. The chain combines TRBV19 with TRBJ2-2; D perhaps matches TRBD1 (6 bases). Germline V gene lookup returns CDR1 LNHDA and CDR2 SQIVND (reference sequence). The CDR3 is 12 amino acids.

In this sample, this clonotype turned up many times. The rearrangement links TRBV30 to TRBJ2-1, with TRBD2 identical over 7 bases. V was pared by 1 base and J by 4 bases, with 10 bases of the junction left unmatched. CDR3 size: 16 residues. CDR1 is GTSNPN, CDR2 SVGIG, per germline (reference sequence). The CDR3 loop reads CAWSAFAGAMYNEQFF. CDR3 DNA: TGTGCCTGGAGTGCCTTTGCGGGAGCTATGTACAATGAGCAGTTCTTC.

This chain uses TRBV11-2 with TRBJ2-5, with D perhaps matching TRBD1 (6 bases). Trimming shortened V by 2 bases and J by 6 bases, and 16 bases separated the two germline ends. Germline CDR1 reads SGHAT; CDR2 reads FQNNGV. The CDR3 is made up of 15 amino acids. The chain's CDR3 is CASSLPTGFKKTQYF. For the CDR3, the DNA is TGTGCCAGCAGCTTACCAACAGGGTTCAAAAAGACCCAGTACTTC.

This clonotype was counted at least ten times. The chain couples TRBV4-3 to TRBJ2-3, with D possibly being TRBD1 (6 bases). V was trimmed by 5 bases and J by 2 bases, leaving 14 bases between them. The germline V gene has CDR1 LGHNA and CDR2 YSLEER. The length of the CDR3 is 15 residues. The CDR3 sequence: CASSTGTTYTDTQYF. The CDR3 DNA sequence: TGCGCCAGCAGCACCGGGACAACCTACACAGATACGCAGTATTTT.

This sequence joins TRBV7-9 and TRBJ2-3; the match to TRBD2 covers 10 bases. Germline V lookup: CDR1 SEHNR, CDR2 FQNEAQ (reference sequence). This CDR3 spans 21 amino acids. V was clipped by 4 bases and J by 0 bases; unmatched bases: 19. The CDR3 DNA follows: TGTGCCAGCAGCTCAACGCCCGGACTAGCGGAGATTAGGCCTAGCACAGATACGCAGTATTTT. This sequence encodes CASSSTPGLAEIRPSTDTQYF.

The CDR3, as DNA: TGCAGCGTTGAAAAGTTAGGGTCTGGAAACACCATATATTTT. Translated, it gives CSVEKLGSGNTIYF. The V and J genes are TRBV29-1 and TRBJ1-3; no reliable D call. The V gene lost 2 bases and the J gene lost 1 base, with 9 bases spanning the gap. The CDR3 sequence is 14 residues long. In germline, CDR1 is SQVTM, CDR2 ANQGSEA.

In regard to this clonotype: A much more abundant neighbour one base away suggests this may be a read error. This chain joins TRBV7-9 and TRBJ2-7; 7 bases fit TRBD1. The CDR3 runs 13 residues. CDR1 and CDR2 from the germline V gene are SEHNR and FQNEAQ (reference sequence). V lost 4 bases and J lost 6; bases outside the gene matches: 6. The DNA of the CDR3 is TGTGCCAGCAGCTCCGACAGGGCACCCGAGCAGTACTTC. Amino acid sequence: CASSSDRAPEQYF.

Of note for this clonotype: The junction does not match germline at one end; this may be a read error. The rearrangement uses TRBV27 and TRBJ2-7; D is perhaps TRBD2 (5 bases). This CDR3 spans 12 amino acids. CDR1 and CDR2 (germline): MNHEY, SMNVEV (reference sequence). CDR3 DNA sequence: TGTGCCCGCAGAGGAGGCTCCTACGAGCAGTACTTC. It specifies CARRGGSYEQYF.

Of note for this clonotype: No conserved phenylalanine or tryptophan ends this CDR3, so it is likely a read error. Because the CDR3's place on the DNA is in doubt, the DNA is left out and the CDR3 is given as listed by TCRdb. The rearrangement joins TRBV29-1 to TRBJ1-4. Both ends counted, the CDR3 spans 8 residues. Looked up from germline, CDR1 is SQVTM and CDR2 is ANQGSEA. The CDR3 sequence is CSVGGALL.

On this clonotype itself: Its ends do not fully match the called genes, so a read error is possible. V is TRBV7-9 and J is TRBJ2-3; D is undetermined. Germline-derived CDR1 and CDR2 are SEHNR and FQNEAQ (reference sequence). The CDR3 consists of 13 residues. The CDR3 spells CASSLAKTDKQYF. The DNA of the CDR3 is TGTGCCAGCAGCTTAGCAAAAACAGATAAGCAGTATTTT.

This clonotype was seen at least ten times. The chain is built from TRBV6-5 and TRBJ1-1; D is perhaps TRBD1 (5 bases). V lost 0 bases and J lost 1, with 9 bases in between. The CDR3 runs 15 residues. Per the germline V gene, CDR1 is MNHEY and CDR2 is SVGAGI. This CDR3 is CASSYSWTPNTEAFF. The CDR3 coding sequence is TGTGCCAGCAGTTACTCGTGGACACCGAACACTGAAGCTTTCTTT.

This clonotype came up many times. The J gene is TRBJ2-3, the V gene TRBV4-1; D is ambiguous. Trimming stripped 0 bases from V and 2 bases from J, with 12 bases between. This CDR3 region has 16 residues. CDR1 and CDR2 (germline): MGHRA, YSYEKL. CDR3 nucleotide sequence: TGCGCCAGCAGCCAAGATTTAGGAGACGCCACAGATACGCAGTATTTT. It yields the protein CASSQDLGDATDTQYF.